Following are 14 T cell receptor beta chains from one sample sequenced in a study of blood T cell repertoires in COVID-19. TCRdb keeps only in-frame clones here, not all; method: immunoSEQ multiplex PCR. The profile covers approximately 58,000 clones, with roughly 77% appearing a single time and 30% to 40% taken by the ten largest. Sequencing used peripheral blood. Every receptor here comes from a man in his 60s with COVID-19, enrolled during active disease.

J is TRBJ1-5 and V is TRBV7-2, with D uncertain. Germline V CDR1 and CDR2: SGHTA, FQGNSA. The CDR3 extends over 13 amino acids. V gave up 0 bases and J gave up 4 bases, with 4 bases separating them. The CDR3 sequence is CASSLARNQPQHF. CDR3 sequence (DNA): TGTGCCAGCAGCTTAGCGCGTAATCAGCCCCAGCATTTT.

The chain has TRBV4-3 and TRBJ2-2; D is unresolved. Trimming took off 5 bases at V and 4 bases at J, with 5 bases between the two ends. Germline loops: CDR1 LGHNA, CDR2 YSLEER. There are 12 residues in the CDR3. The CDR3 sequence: CASSSGTGELFF. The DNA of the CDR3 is TGCGCCAGCAGCTCGGGCACCGGGGAGCTGTTTTTT.

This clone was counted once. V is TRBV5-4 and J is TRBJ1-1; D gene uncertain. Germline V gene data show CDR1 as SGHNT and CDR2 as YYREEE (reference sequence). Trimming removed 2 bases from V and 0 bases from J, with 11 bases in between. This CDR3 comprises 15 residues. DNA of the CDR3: TGTGCCAGCAGCTTAGAAACAGTCCTGAACACTGAAGCTTTCTTT. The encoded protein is CASSLETVLNTEAFF.

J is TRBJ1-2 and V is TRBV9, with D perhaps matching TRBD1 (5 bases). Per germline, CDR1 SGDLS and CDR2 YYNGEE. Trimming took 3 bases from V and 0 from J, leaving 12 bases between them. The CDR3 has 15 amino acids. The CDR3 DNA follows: TGTGCCAGCAGCGCCCCGGGGGGTACTAACTATGGCTACACCTTC. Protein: CASSAPGGTNYGYTF.

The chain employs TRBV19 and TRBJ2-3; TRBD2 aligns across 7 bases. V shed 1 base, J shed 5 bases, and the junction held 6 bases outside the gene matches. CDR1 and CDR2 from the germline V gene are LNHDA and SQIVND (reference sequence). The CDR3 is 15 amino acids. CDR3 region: CASSIGGGRGDTQYF. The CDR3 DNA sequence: TGTGCCAGTAGTATAGGTGGCGGGAGAGGAGATACGCAGTATTTT.

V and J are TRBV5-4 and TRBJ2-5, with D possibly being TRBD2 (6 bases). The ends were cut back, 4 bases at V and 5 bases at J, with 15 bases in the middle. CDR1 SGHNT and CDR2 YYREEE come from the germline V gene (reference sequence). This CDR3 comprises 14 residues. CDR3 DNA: TGTGCCAGCAGCATCGGTGGAGGGGTGGAGACCCAGTACTTC. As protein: CASSIGGGVETQYF. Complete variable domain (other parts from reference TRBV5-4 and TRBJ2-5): ETGVTQSPTHLIKTRGQQVTLRCSSQSGHNTVSWYQQALGQGPQFIFQYYREEENGRGNFPPRFSGLQFPNYSSELNVNALELDDSALYLCASSIGGGVETQYFGPGTRLLVL.

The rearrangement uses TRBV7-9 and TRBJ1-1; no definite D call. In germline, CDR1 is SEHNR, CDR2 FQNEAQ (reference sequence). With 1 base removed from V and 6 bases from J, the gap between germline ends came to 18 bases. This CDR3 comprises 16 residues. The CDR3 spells CASSLGGLFFEPEAFF. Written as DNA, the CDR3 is TGTGCCAGCAGCTTAGGTGGACTCTTCTTTGAACCTGAAGCTTTCTTT.

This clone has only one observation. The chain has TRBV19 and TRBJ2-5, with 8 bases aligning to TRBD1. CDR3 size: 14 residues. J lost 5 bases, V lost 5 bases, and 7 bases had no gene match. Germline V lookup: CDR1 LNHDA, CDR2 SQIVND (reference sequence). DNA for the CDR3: TGTGCCAGTAGTCAACAGGGGGGACGCGAGACCCAGTACTTC. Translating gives CASSQQGGRETQYF.

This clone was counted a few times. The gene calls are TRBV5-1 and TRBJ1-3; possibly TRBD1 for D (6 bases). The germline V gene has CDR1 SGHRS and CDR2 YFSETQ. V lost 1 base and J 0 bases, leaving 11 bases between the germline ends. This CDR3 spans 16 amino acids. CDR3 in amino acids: CASSLSSGVSGNTIYF. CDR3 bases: TGCGCCAGCAGCTTGTCTTCAGGGGTCTCTGGAAACACCATATATTTT.

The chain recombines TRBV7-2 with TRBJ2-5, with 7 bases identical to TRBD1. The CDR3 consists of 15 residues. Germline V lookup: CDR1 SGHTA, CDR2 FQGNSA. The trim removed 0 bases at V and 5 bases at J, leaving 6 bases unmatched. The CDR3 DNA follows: TGTGCCAGCAGCTTAGCGCATGGCAGGGGGGAGACCCAGTACTTC. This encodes CASSLAHGRGETQYF.

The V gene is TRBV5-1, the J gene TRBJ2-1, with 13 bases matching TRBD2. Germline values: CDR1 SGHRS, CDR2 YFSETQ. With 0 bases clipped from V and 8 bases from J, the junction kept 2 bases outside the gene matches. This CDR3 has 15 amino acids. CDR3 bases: TGCGCCAGCAGCTTGGGACTAGCGGGGGGAGATGAGCAGTTCTTC. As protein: CASSLGLAGGDEQFF.

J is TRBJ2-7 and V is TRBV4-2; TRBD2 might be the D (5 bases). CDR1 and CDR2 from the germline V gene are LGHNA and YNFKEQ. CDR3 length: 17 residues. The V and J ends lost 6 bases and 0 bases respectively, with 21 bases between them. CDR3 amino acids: CASSPSFVGGNSYEQYF. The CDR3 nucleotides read TGTGCCAGCAGTCCGAGTTTTGTAGGAGGTAACTCCTACGAGCAGTACTTC.

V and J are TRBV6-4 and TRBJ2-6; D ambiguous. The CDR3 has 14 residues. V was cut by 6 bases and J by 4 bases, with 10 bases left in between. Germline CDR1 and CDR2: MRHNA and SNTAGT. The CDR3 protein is CASRSWSGANVLTF. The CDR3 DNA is TGTGCCAGCAGGAGTTGGTCCGGGGCCAACGTCCTGACTTTC.

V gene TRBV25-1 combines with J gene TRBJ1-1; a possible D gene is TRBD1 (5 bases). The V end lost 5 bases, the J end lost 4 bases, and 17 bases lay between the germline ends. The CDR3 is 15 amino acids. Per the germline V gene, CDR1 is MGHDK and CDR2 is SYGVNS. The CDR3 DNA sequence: TGTGCCAGCAGTCCCCAGTTGGGGCGAGGCACTGAAGCTTTCTTT. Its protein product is CASSPQLGRGTEAFF.